The 29 T cell receptor beta chains below come from one sample, sequenced in a study of cytomegalovirus exposure and HLA in healthy donors (dated by TCRdb to 2015 to 2018). The library was built by means of the immunoSEQ multiplex PCR assay. For the multiplex PCR, a mixture combining 60 forward primers for TCR Vbeta segments and 13 reverse primers for TCR Jbeta segments was used. Drawn from immuneACCESS, this table holds only the in-frame rearrangements with V and J called that TCRdb kept. Clones are partly lost; checked studies trace under half to an unresolved V gene and leave the rest unexplained. Present in this sample are 130,000 or so clones, 70% to 80% of which were seen just once. 0.94% of the sample is taken by the ten largest. Sequencing input: PBMCs. The receptors derive from a woman in her sixties in good health and CMV-seronegative.

V usage is TRBV4-1 and J usage is TRBJ1-2, with unresolved D. Germline assignment: CDR1 MGHRA and CDR2 YSYEKL. This CDR3 has 13 residues. V lost 4 bases, J lost 8 bases, and 14 bases lay in between. CDR3 sequence (DNA): TGCGCCAGCAGCCCCCAGGTTCTCCACGGCTACACCTTC. Protein product: CASSPQVLHGYTF.

The chain links TRBV7-9 to TRBJ2-1; possible D gene TRBD1, 5 bases. Trimming left V 5 bases short and J 3 bases short, with 14 bases between. The germline V gene has CDR1 SEHNR and CDR2 FQNEAQ (reference sequence). This CDR3 contains 15 residues. CDR3 residues: CASSQGRAFYNEQFF. CDR3 DNA sequence: TGTGCCAGCAGCCAAGGCAGGGCTTTCTACAATGAGCAGTTCTTC.

V gene TRBV2 combines with J gene TRBJ2-1, with TRBD2 identical over 10 bases. This CDR3 spans 14 amino acids. V was pared by 6 bases and J by 9 bases, with 8 bases of the junction left unmatched. Germline assignment: CDR1 SNHLY and CDR2 FYNNEI. For the CDR3, the DNA is TGTGCCAGCAGCGACCCGGGACTAGCGCTTGAGCAGTTCTTC. The encoded protein is CASSDPGLALEQFF.

The V gene is TRBV27, the J gene TRBJ2-7; 13 bases agree with TRBD2. In germline, CDR1 is MNHEY, CDR2 SMNVEV (reference sequence). Unmatched junction bases numbered 20, after V lost 6 bases and J lost 0 bases. The CDR3 runs to 21 residues. The CDR3 sequence is CASSPGQGRLAGGRSSYEQYF. The CDR3 DNA follows: TGTGCCAGCAGCCCGGGACAGGGAAGACTAGCGGGAGGAAGGAGCTCCTACGAGCAGTACTTC.

This clone turned up a few times. The rearrangement joins TRBV18 to TRBJ2-7, with a tentative D call TRBD1 (6 bases). Germline CDR1 is KGHSH and CDR2 is LQKENI. Trimming pared 0 bases from V and 6 bases from J, leaving 18 bases between. The CDR3 contains 16 residues. The CDR3 DNA reads TGTGCCAGCTCACCACCGGGGAACAGGGAGAGCTCCGAGCAGTACTTC. It is translated as CASSPPGNRESSEQYF.

This clone turned up a few times. The chain links TRBV10-1 to TRBJ1-2, with 7 bases that match TRBD1. Germline CDR1 and CDR2: WNHNN and SYGVQD (reference sequence). This CDR3 is built from 13 residues. Unmatched junction bases numbered 4, after V lost 5 bases and J lost 4 bases. As DNA, the CDR3 is TGCGCCAGCAGTCGGGACAGCGGCTATGGCTACACCTTC. This sequence encodes CASSRDSGYGYTF.

V and J are TRBV7-8 and TRBJ2-2; 9 bases align to TRBD1. The CDR3 covers 18 residues. V lost 3 bases, J lost 6 bases, and 14 bases stayed unmatched. Germline-derived CDR1 and CDR2 are SGHVS and FQNEAQ. CDR3 DNA sequence: TGTGCCAGCAGCTTTTTTATCGGGACAGGGTCGTATCCCGGGGAGCTGTTTTTT. This encodes CASSFFIGTGSYPGELFF.

A remark on this clone: The junction departs from germline at one end; a sequencing error may be responsible. J is TRBJ2-1 and V is TRBV7-7, with D perhaps matching TRBD2 (5 bases). The CDR3 length is 13 residues. Germline V gene data show CDR1 as SSHAT and CDR2 as FNYEAQ (reference sequence). The DNA of the CDR3 is TGTGCTAGCAGCCCCGCGGGTTACAATGAGCAGTTCTTC. Translated: CASSPAGYNEQFF.

The chain carries TRBV7-3 and TRBJ2-3; maybe TRBD1 (6 bases). The germline gives CDR1 SGHTA, CDR2 FQGTGA. The CDR3 is made up of 14 amino acids. Trimming removed 4 bases from V and 9 bases from J, with 17 bases in between. CDR3 in amino acids: CASSSGSTQGTQYF. CDR3 in DNA: TGTGCCAGCAGCTCAGGGTCTACTCAGGGGACGCAGTATTTT.

As DNA, the CDR3 is TGTGCCAGCAGCAACCGACAGGCCTCTGGGGCCAACGTCCTGACTTTC. Protein product: CASSNRQASGANVLTF. The chain recombines TRBV5-4 with TRBJ2-6; D might be TRBD1 (6 bases). The V gene lost 4 bases and the J gene lost 0 bases, with 11 bases spanning the gap. The germline V gene encodes CDR1 SGHNT and CDR2 YYREEE (reference sequence). The CDR3 runs 16 residues.

V gene TRBV19 combines with J gene TRBJ2-7; the match to TRBD2 covers 12 bases. The CDR3 has 15 amino acids. Germline V lookup: CDR1 LNHDA, CDR2 SQIVND (reference sequence). V trimming: 5 bases; J trimming: 2 bases; junction bases outside the gene matches: 4. DNA for the CDR3: TGTGCCAGTAGTCTCCGACTAGCGGGAGCCTACGAGCAGTACTTC. Amino acid sequence: CASSLRLAGAYEQYF.

The chain has TRBV27 and TRBJ2-1; D is perhaps TRBD2 (5 bases). Deletions cut 3 bases from V and 4 bases from J, with 10 bases between. Germline V gene sequence: CDR1 MNHEY, CDR2 SMNVEV (reference sequence). This CDR3 is 14 amino acids long. The CDR3 region has the DNA TGTGCCAGCAGTTTGGACTCACATTACAATGAGCAGTTCTTC. Its translation is CASSLDSHYNEQFF.

The chain joins TRBV28 to TRBJ2-7; TRBD1 matches 9 bases. The germline gives CDR1 MDHEN, CDR2 SYDVKM. The J segment lost 1 base and the V segment lost 3 bases, leaving 4 bases of the junction unmatched. The CDR3 runs 15 residues. The CDR3 loop is CASSLVDRGSYEQYF. The CDR3 DNA is TGTGCCAGCAGTTTGGTGGACAGGGGATCCTACGAGCAGTACTTC.

The rearrangement uses TRBV28 and TRBJ2-4; TRBD1 agrees at 9 bases. The CDR3 has 17 residues. Germline V gives CDR1 MDHEN, CDR2 SYDVKM. J gave up 0 bases and V 5 bases, and 8 bases lay outside the gene matches. The CDR3 nucleotides are TGTGCCAGCAGTATACCCCACAGGGGGCTAGCCAAAAACATTCAGTACTTC. As protein: CASSIPHRGLAKNIQYF. Looking up the rest from reference TRBV28 and TRBJ2-4 gives the full variable domain: DVKVTQSSRYLVKRTGEKVFLECVQDMDHENMFWYRQDPGLGLRLIYFSYDVKMKEKGDIPEGYSVSREKKERFSLILESASTNQTSMYLCASSIPHRGLAKNIQYFGAGTRLSVL.

CDR3 sequence: CAWSWGGKLSGNTIYF. DNA for the CDR3: TGTGCCTGGAGTTGGGGAGGGAAGCTAAGTGGAAACACCATATATTTT. The V call is TRBV30, the J call TRBJ1-3; D is unresolved. This CDR3 comprises 16 residues. Germline CDR1 GTSNPN, CDR2 SVGIG (reference sequence). Trimming stripped 2 bases from V and 3 bases from J, with 17 bases between. The full variable domain, its missing parts supplied by reference TRBV30 and TRBJ1-3, is SQTIHQWPATLVQPVGSPLSLECTVEGTSNPNLYWYRQAAGRGLQLLFYSVGIGQISSEVPQNLSASRPQDRQFILSSKKLLLSDSGFYLCAWSWGGKLSGNTIYFGEGSWLTVV.

CDR3 sequence reads: CAISESPGGSGSSYNEQFF. The CDR3 DNA reads as TGTGCCATCAGTGAGAGCCCTGGGGGTAGCGGTAGCTCCTACAATGAGCAGTTCTTC. The chain joins TRBV10-3 to TRBJ2-1, with D perhaps TRBD2 (6 bases). The V gene lost 2 bases and the J gene lost 0 bases, with 20 bases spanning the gap. The CDR3 extends over 19 amino acids. Germline V CDR1 and CDR2: ENHRY, SYGVKD.

The chain uses TRBV13 and TRBJ2-3; the match to TRBD2 covers 10 bases. The CDR3 has 16 amino acids. V dropped 5 bases and J dropped 2; count of bases not matched to a gene: 7. The germline gives CDR1 PRHDT, CDR2 FYEKMQ (reference sequence). CDR3 loop: CASSSLAGAPTDTQYF. CDR3 bases: TGTGCCAGCAGCAGTCTAGCGGGGGCCCCCACAGATACGCAGTATTTT.

The chain recombines TRBV2 with TRBJ2-1; TRBD2 matches at 11 bases. CDR3 length: 14 residues. The germline gives CDR1 SNHLY, CDR2 FYNNEI. V was clipped by 5 bases and J by 8 bases; unmatched bases: 5. The CDR3 nucleotides are TGTGCCAGCAGTAGAACTAGCGGGAGCGATGAGCAGTTCTTC. Amino acids: CASSRTSGSDEQFF.

V and J are TRBV13 and TRBJ2-1; D gene ambiguous. The CDR3 length is 12 residues. Germline V lookup: CDR1 PRHDT, CDR2 FYEKMQ (reference sequence). V shed 5 bases and J shed 6 bases, with 8 bases lying between them. The CDR3 nucleotides read TGTGCCAGCAGCCCTTTGAGCAATGAGCAGTTCTTC. Protein product: CASSPLSNEQFF.

This clone was detected only once. The CDR3 loop is CASSRSGDFSEAFF. The CDR3 coding sequence is TGTGCCAGCAGTCGGTCCGGGGATTTCTCTGAAGCTTTCTTT. This chain links TRBV28 with TRBJ1-1; D remains unclear. V gave up 5 bases and J gave up 6 bases, with 16 bases separating them. CDR1 MDHEN and CDR2 SYDVKM come from the germline V gene. This CDR3 region has 14 residues.

This chain links TRBV19 with TRBJ2-3; the D gene is possibly TRBD2 (6 bases). Trimming took 9 bases from V and 5 from J, leaving 21 bases between them. CDR1 is LNHDA, CDR2 SQIVND, per germline (reference sequence). The CDR3 runs 15 residues. The DNA of the CDR3 is TGTGCCAGCGCCGGGGCTAGCGCTGGGAAAGATACGCAGTATTTT. This encodes CASAGASAGKDTQYF.

This clone was observed a handful of times. The rearrangement links TRBV6-1 to TRBJ2-7; 7 bases agree with TRBD2. The CDR3 covers 15 residues. Germline trimming cut 5 bases from V and 0 bases from J; bases unmatched to any gene: 7. Germline CDR1 MNHNS, CDR2 SASEGT. The CDR3 sequence: CASSMGGPGSYEQYF. As DNA, the CDR3 is TGTGCCAGCAGTATGGGAGGGCCAGGCTCCTACGAGCAGTACTTC.

The gene calls are TRBV27 and TRBJ2-1; 11 bases agree with TRBD2. The trim removed 2 bases at V and 0 bases at J, leaving 0 bases unmatched. Germline V lookup: CDR1 MNHEY, CDR2 SMNVEV (reference sequence). This CDR3 has 16 amino acids. CDR3 residues: CASSLTSGSSYNEQFF. For the CDR3, the DNA is TGTGCCAGCAGTTTAACTAGCGGGAGCTCCTACAATGAGCAGTTCTTC.

The sample holds a few counts of this clone. The rearrangement joins TRBV2 to TRBJ1-1; D perhaps matches TRBD1 (6 bases). Per germline, CDR1 SNHLY and CDR2 FYNNEI. CDR3 length equals 15 residues. The V and J ends lost 5 bases and 11 bases respectively, with 24 bases between them. CDR3 nucleotides: TGTGCCAGCAGTTATTTGGGGCAGGGGCCTTTGGGCGCTTTCTTT. Translating it yields CASSYLGQGPLGAFF.

The chain joins TRBV4-1 to TRBJ1-5, with 7 bases fitting TRBD1. The V and J ends lost 2 bases and 3 bases, in that order; junction bases with no gene match: 16. CDR3 size: 19 residues. Germline V gene lookup returns CDR1 MGHRA and CDR2 YSYEKL. This CDR3 is CASSQSSPRAGGFNQPQHF. For the CDR3, the DNA is TGCGCCAGCAGCCAATCATCCCCTCGGGCAGGGGGATTCAATCAGCCCCAGCATTTT.

This clone was observed a handful of times. This sequence joins TRBV19 and TRBJ2-1; D is unresolved. Per germline, CDR1 LNHDA and CDR2 SQIVND (reference sequence). The CDR3 spans 15 residues. V lost 1 base and J lost 0, with 7 bases in between. CDR3 DNA sequence: TGTGCCAGTAGTATAGCCCTTAGCTCCTACAATGAGCAGTTCTTC. It encodes CASSIALSSYNEQFF.

J is TRBJ2-2 and V is TRBV27, with D uncertain. V lost 3 bases and J lost 1, with 9 bases in between. Germline CDR1 MNHEY, CDR2 SMNVEV (reference sequence). The CDR3 has 15 residues. As DNA, the CDR3 is TGTGCCAGCAGTTTTTCACAGCAGAACACCGGGGAGCTGTTTTTT. This codes for CASSFSQQNTGELFF.

The chain recombines TRBV7-6 with TRBJ2-3; 7 nucleotides agree with TRBD1. CDR1 SGHVS and CDR2 FNYEAQ come from the germline V gene. Trimming at V came to 5 bases and at J to 2 bases, leaving 4 bases not matched to a gene. The CDR3 runs to 14 residues. Here the CDR3 reads CASSPGTVTDTQYF. CDR3 DNA: TGTGCCAGCAGCCCCGGGACAGTCACAGATACGCAGTATTTT.

The chain couples TRBV19 to TRBJ2-2, with D tentatively TRBD2 (5 bases). The CDR3 has 14 amino acids. V was shortened by 6 bases and J by 6 bases, with 14 bases between the two germline ends. The germline CDR1 and CDR2 sequences are LNHDA and SQIVND (reference sequence). The CDR3 loop reads CASRASGKAGELFF. The CDR3 DNA reads as TGTGCCAGTAGGGCAAGCGGAAAAGCCGGGGAGCTGTTTTTT.